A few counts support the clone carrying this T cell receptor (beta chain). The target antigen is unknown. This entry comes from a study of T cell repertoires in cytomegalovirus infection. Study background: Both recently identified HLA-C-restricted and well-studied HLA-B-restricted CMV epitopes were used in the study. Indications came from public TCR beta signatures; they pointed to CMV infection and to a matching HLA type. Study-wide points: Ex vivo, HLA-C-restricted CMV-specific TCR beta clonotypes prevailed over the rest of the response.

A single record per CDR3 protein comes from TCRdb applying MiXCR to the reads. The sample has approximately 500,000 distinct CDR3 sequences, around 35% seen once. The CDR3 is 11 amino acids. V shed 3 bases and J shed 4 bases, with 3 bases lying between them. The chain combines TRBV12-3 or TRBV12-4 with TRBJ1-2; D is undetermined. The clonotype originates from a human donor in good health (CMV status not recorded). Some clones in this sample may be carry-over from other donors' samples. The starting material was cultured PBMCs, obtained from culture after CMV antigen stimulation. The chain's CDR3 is CASSFRYGYTF. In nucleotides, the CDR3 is TGTGCCAGCAGTTTTCGCTATGGCTACACCTTC.